These 17 T cell receptor beta chains share one sample of origin, sequenced in a study of CD4 T cells in relation to SARS-CoV-2 and coronaviruses listed by TCRdb under 2021. CD4+ T cells from unexposed donors were collected before the COVID-19 pandemic (2011-2018). After less than eleven days of culture, CD4+ T cells were isolated with the EasySep CD4+ T cell isolation kit. Library preparation employed the immunoSEQ multiplex PCR assay. TCRdb limited this immuneACCESS table to in-frame rearrangements with V and J called. A share of clones is missing; checked studies link under half to unresolved V genes, and the rest is unexplained. The sample data list some 16,000 clones, and 76% of these were observed just once. The ten largest clones add up to approximately 25% of the sample. Antigens for these TCRs are unknown. Sequencing was carried out using CD4+ T cells from PBMCs, cultured in vitro. The receptors shown here come from a human donor in good health.

The gene calls are TRBV5-1 and TRBJ2-1, with TRBD2 identical over 8 bases. The CDR3 runs to 20 residues. The J segment lost 0 bases and the V segment lost 4 bases, leaving 18 bases of the junction unmatched. The germline V gene encodes CDR1 SGHRS and CDR2 YFSETQ. CDR3 region: CASSVSGRPQGVSSYNEQFF. Written as DNA, the CDR3 is TGCGCCAGCAGCGTCAGCGGGAGACCCCAAGGGGTGAGCTCCTACAATGAGCAGTTCTTC.

This sequence joins TRBV1 and TRBJ2-1; TRBD2, the table's D call, lacks a check against the DNA. TRBV1 is labeled a pseudogene. The CDR3 has 18 amino acids. The CDR3 sequence is CTSSHRPPTSGICNEQFF. In nucleotides, the CDR3 is TGCACCAGCAGCCACCGACCCCCGACTAGCGGGATTTGCAATGAGCAGTTCTTC.

The rearrangement links TRBV21-1 to TRBJ2-1. TRBV21-1 is a recognized pseudogene. The CDR3 length is 11 residues. The CDR3 reads CASSKDRQQFF. The CDR3 coding sequence is TGTGCCAGCAGCAAAGACCGCCAGCAGTTCTTC.

The chain carries TRBV7-3 and TRBJ2-1; 12 bases map to TRBD2. The CDR3 runs to 15 residues. The V and J ends lost 4 bases and 4 bases, in that order; junction bases with no gene match: 2. The germline V gene encodes CDR1 SGHTA and CDR2 FQGTGA. CDR3 sequence: CASSSGLAGYNEQFF. DNA of the CDR3: TGTGCCAGCAGCTCAGGACTAGCGGGGTACAATGAGCAGTTCTTC.

This sequence joins TRBV19 and TRBJ2-1, with D maybe TRBD2 (6 bases). Trimming shortened V by 5 bases and J by 11 bases, and 16 bases separated the two germline ends. CDR3 size: 13 residues. Germline lookup yields CDR1 LNHDA and CDR2 SQIVND (reference sequence). The CDR3 spells CASSSDPGRKQFF. The CDR3 DNA sequence: TGTGCCAGTAGTTCCGACCCGGGGAGGAAGCAGTTCTTC.

The chain couples TRBV3-1 (or the pseudogene TRBV3-2) to TRBJ2-3, with 10 bases matching TRBD2. The V segment lost 4 bases and the J segment 2 bases; nucleotides outside the gene matches: 12. The CDR3 is 18 amino acids. Per germline, CDR1 LGHDT and CDR2 YNNKEL (reference sequence). The CDR3 DNA sequence: TGTGCCAGCAGCCGTGGGGTGGAAAGCGGGAGGGCCACAGATACGCAGTATTTT. Its protein is CASSRGVESGRATDTQYF.

The chain joins TRBV7-3 to TRBJ2-2; D not resolved. There are 14 residues in the CDR3. Germline-derived CDR1 and CDR2 are SGHTA and FQGTGA. V shed 4 bases and J shed 0 bases, with 6 bases lying between them. The CDR3 loop is CASSSTSNTGELFF. CDR3 nucleotide sequence: TGTGCCAGCAGCTCAACATCGAACACCGGGGAGCTGTTTTTT.

The chain links TRBV7-9 to TRBJ1-1; no clear D. The germline V and J ends were trimmed by 3 bases and 11 bases, with 13 bases remaining between them. From germline, CDR1 is SEHNR and CDR2 FQNEAQ (reference sequence). CDR3 length: 12 residues. This CDR3 is CASSFGPAEAFF. The DNA for the CDR3 is TGTGCCAGCAGCTTTGGGCCAGCCGAGGCTTTCTTT.

J is TRBJ2-1 and V is TRBV5-4, with 14 bases fitting TRBD2. Germline V gene data show CDR1 as SGHNT and CDR2 as YYREEE (reference sequence). The CDR3 length is 19 residues. V dropped 4 bases and J dropped 6; count of bases not matched to a gene: 15. This CDR3 reads CASSPTGLAGVGRRNEQFF. The CDR3 DNA reads as TGTGCCAGCAGCCCGACGGGACTAGCGGGAGTGGGAAGGCGCAATGAGCAGTTCTTC.

J is TRBJ1-1 and V is TRBV7-2; 8 positions agree with TRBD1. V lost 4 bases to trimming and J lost 4 bases; unmatched junction nucleotides: 8. CDR1 and CDR2 from the germline V gene are SGHTA and FQGNSA. The CDR3 runs to 15 residues. In DNA, the CDR3 is TGTGCCAGCAGCTCTCTCAGGGGGCTAACCACTGAAGCTTTCTTT. Translating gives CASSSLRGLTTEAFF.

The genes are TRBV2 and TRBJ1-3, with D maybe TRBD1 (5 bases). The germline V and J ends were trimmed by 3 bases and 0 bases, with 9 bases remaining between them. The CDR3 totals 15 residues. The germline V gene encodes CDR1 SNHLY and CDR2 FYNNEI. As DNA, the CDR3 is TGTGCCAGCAGTGAGGGGGGTGGCTCTGGAAACACCATATATTTT. Amino acid sequence: CASSEGGGSGNTIYF.

The chain uses TRBV9 and TRBJ2-1; no definite D call. The germline V gene has CDR1 SGDLS and CDR2 YYNGEE. Trimming stripped 0 bases from V and 2 bases from J, with 6 bases between. The CDR3 sequence is 14 residues long. The chain's CDR3 is CASSVDGPYNEQFF. Written as DNA, the CDR3 is TGTGCCAGCAGCGTAGACGGCCCCTACAATGAGCAGTTCTTC.

The chain is built from TRBV28 and TRBJ1-1; D is unclear. The CDR3 totals 12 residues. V lost 2 bases and J 2 bases, leaving 3 bases between the germline ends. Germline CDR1 is MDHEN and CDR2 is SYDVKM. CDR3 DNA: TGTGCCAGCAGTTTACAAAACACTGAAGCTTTCTTT. It yields the protein CASSLQNTEAFF.

This rearrangement joins TRBV20-1 to TRBJ1-5, with a possible D match to TRBD1 (5 bases). Germline lookup yields CDR1 DFQATT and CDR2 SNEGSKA (reference sequence). This CDR3 is 15 amino acids long. The V end was cut by 3 bases, the J end by 1 base, with 13 bases between. The CDR3 DNA reads as TGCAGTGCTAGTACCGGGACTCGGAGCAATCAGCCCCAGCATTTT. Its translation is CSASTGTRSNQPQHF.

This clone has only one observation. The V and J genes are TRBV24-1 and TRBJ2-5, with a tentative D call TRBD1 (6 bases). Trimming cost V 0 bases and J 4 bases, with 14 bases left between them. This CDR3 has 16 residues. Germline lookup yields CDR1 KGHDR and CDR2 SFDVKD. The CDR3 DNA reads as TGTGCCACCAGTGATTTGGGGCAGGGGACCCCAGAGACCCAGTACTTC. Amino acids: CATSDLGQGTPETQYF.

The CDR3 DNA follows: TGTGCCAGCAGCGTAGGCATCAATCCGACCTATGGCTACACCTTC. It translates to CASSVGINPTYGYTF. The genes are TRBV9 and TRBJ1-2; no reliable D call. The germline gives CDR1 SGDLS, CDR2 YYNGEE. This CDR3 contains 15 residues. V shed 0 bases and J shed 4 bases, with 13 bases lying between them.

The CDR3 loop is CAWIPGLSSYNEQFF. CDR3 bases: TGTGCCTGGATCCCAGGGCTCAGCTCCTACAATGAGCAGTTCTTC. This sequence joins TRBV30 and TRBJ2-1, with D maybe TRBD1 (5 bases). Germline V gene data show CDR1 as GTSNPN and CDR2 as SVGIG (reference sequence). Trimming took off 4 bases at V and 0 bases at J, with 13 bases between the two ends. This CDR3 contains 15 residues.